These 21 T cell receptor beta chains were all obtained from the same sample, sequenced in a study of beta chain features in type 1 diabetes. Investigators reverse transcribed all isolated RNA, so they sequenced expressed TCRB transcripts. Repertoires were generated with immunoSEQ multiplex PCR, while TCRdb's copy carries only in-frame clones and drops some. The table has some 900,000 clones, 15% to 20% seen once; the top ten hold around 0.02%. Sequencing was performed on naive CD4+ T cells from blood. These receptors were obtained from a young woman in good health.

In this sample, this clone turned up a few times. The rearrangement uses TRBV10-3 and TRBJ2-1; 9 nucleotides match TRBD2. V was clipped by 2 bases and J by 7 bases; unmatched bases: 12. The CDR3 runs to 17 residues. Looked up from germline, CDR1 is ENHRY and CDR2 is SYGVKD. The CDR3 is CAISEQVSGSGRNEQFF. CDR3 bases: TGTGCCATCAGTGAGCAGGTTAGCGGGAGTGGGAGGAATGAGCAGTTCTTC.

This clone appeared a few times. The chain has TRBV29-1 and TRBJ1-3; D unresolved. V was clipped by 4 bases and J by 1 base, with 5 bases between them. Germline CDR1 reads SQVTM; CDR2 reads ANQGSEA. The CDR3 is 12 amino acids. The CDR3 bases are TGCAGCGTTGTTAGGTCTGGAAACACCATATATTTT. Translating gives CSVVRSGNTIYF.

Note on this clone: A read error may produce the germline difference seen at one junction end. V gene TRBV5-4 combines with J gene TRBJ2-3, with 8 bases matching TRBD2. CDR3 length equals 15 residues. Germline loops: CDR1 SGHNT, CDR2 YYREEE (reference sequence). This CDR3 reads CASRLASSGRDTQYF. Written as DNA, the CDR3 is TGTGCCAGCAGATTGGCGTCTAGCGGGCGAGATACGCAGTATTTT.

This sequence joins TRBV5-1 and TRBJ1-4; TRBD1 matches at 10 bases. Per the germline V gene, CDR1 is SGHRS and CDR2 is YFSETQ. The CDR3 covers 17 residues. Germline trimming cut 1 base from V and 2 bases from J; bases unmatched to any gene: 5. The CDR3 DNA follows: TGCGCCAGCAGCTTGATCGGACAGGGGGGGACTAATGAAAAACTGTTTTTT. This gives the protein CASSLIGQGGTNEKLFF.

This clone has only a few counts. The chain combines TRBV7-9 with TRBJ2-1, with a weak D call TRBD2 (5 bases). Per germline, CDR1 SEHNR and CDR2 FQNEAQ (reference sequence). The V gene lost 6 bases and the J gene lost 7 bases, with 13 bases spanning the gap. This CDR3 is built from 13 residues. The CDR3: CASRTGRGNEQFF. The CDR3 DNA reads as TGTGCCAGCAGGACGGGGAGAGGGAATGAGCAGTTCTTC.

J is TRBJ2-4 and V is TRBV5-1, with D possibly being TRBD1 (5 bases). Trimming pared 0 bases from V and 6 bases from J, leaving 7 bases between. The CDR3 consists of 13 residues. The germline V gene has CDR1 SGHRS and CDR2 YFSETQ. The CDR3 protein is CASSLDQGNIQYF. The CDR3 coding sequence is TGCGCCAGCAGCTTGGATCAGGGAAACATTCAGTACTTC.

This clone was counted between two and nine times. The chain links TRBV28 to TRBJ2-2; TRBD2 matches at 9 bases. The CDR3 totals 15 residues. The junction had 7 bases not matched to a gene; V was cut back by 7 bases and J by 4 bases. Germline assignment: CDR1 MDHEN and CDR2 SYDVKM. CDR3 region: CASMREGPGTGELFF. As DNA, the CDR3 is TGTGCCAGCATGCGGGAGGGCCCGGGCACCGGGGAGCTGTTTTTT.

This sequence joins TRBV14 and TRBJ2-3, with 9 bases aligning to TRBD2. The ends lost 1 base at V and 5 bases at J; junction bases unmatched: 16. Germline V gene data show CDR1 as SGHDN and CDR2 as FVKESK. The CDR3 contains 19 residues. CDR3 bases: TGTGCCAGCAGCCAAGGAGGAATAGCGGGAGTGAAATATAGAGATACGCAGTATTTT. Translation gives CASSQGGIAGVKYRDTQYF.

The gene calls are TRBV4-2 and TRBJ2-3, with 10 bases identical to TRBD2. The CDR3 has 15 residues. Germline CDR1 and CDR2: LGHNA and YNFKEQ. With V trimmed by 4 bases and J by 3 bases, 4 bases remained unmatched. CDR3 sequence: CASSLGLAETDTQYF. The CDR3 bases are TGTGCCAGCAGCCTTGGACTAGCGGAGACAGATACGCAGTATTTT.

There are a few counts of this clone. This chain links TRBV7-2 with TRBJ2-3, with a possible D match to TRBD2 (6 bases). The CDR3 is made up of 17 amino acids. The germline CDR1 and CDR2 sequences are SGHTA and FQGNSA. Trimming left V 1 base short and J 1 base short, with 15 bases between. The CDR3 spells CASSLVFGRGRTDTQYF. The DNA of the CDR3 is TGTGCCAGCAGCTTAGTGTTCGGGCGGGGACGCACAGATACGCAGTATTTT.

This clone was recorded a few times. J is TRBJ2-5 and V is TRBV18; D gene ambiguous. Trimming removed 4 bases from V and 6 bases from J, with 9 bases in between. CDR3 length: 12 amino acids. The germline V gene has CDR1 KGHSH and CDR2 LQKENI. CDR3 amino acids: CASSLPRQTQYF. CDR3 DNA sequence: TGTGCCAGCTCACTTCCCCGGCAGACCCAGTACTTC.

The CDR3 loop is CASSLVGDLGANVLTF. In nucleotides, the CDR3 is TGTGCCAGCAGTTTAGTCGGGGACCTTGGGGCCAACGTCCTGACTTTC. The J gene is TRBJ2-6, the V gene TRBV28; D possibly uses TRBD1 or TRBD2 (5 bases each). The CDR3 contains 16 residues. Germline V CDR1 and CDR2: MDHEN, SYDVKM. Between the trimmed V and J ends, which lost 2 bases and 3 bases, there was a span of 11 bases.

This clone was picked up a small number of times. V usage is TRBV5-4 and J usage is TRBJ2-1; D call uncertain. Deletions cut 1 base from V and 7 bases from J, with 6 bases between. This CDR3 has 12 residues. The V gene's germline CDR1 is SGHNT and CDR2 YYREEE (reference sequence). CDR3 sequence (DNA): TGTGCCAGCAGCTTGTCAGGAAATGAGCAGTTCTTC. This translates into CASSLSGNEQFF.

The chain is built from TRBV4-3 and TRBJ2-1; maybe TRBD2 (5 bases). This CDR3 comprises 15 residues. CDR1 is LGHNA and CDR2 is YSLEER in the germline V gene. V shed 0 bases and J shed 6 bases, with 12 bases lying between them. The CDR3 DNA follows: TGCGCCAGCAGCCAAGATTGGCTAGCAAGCAATGAGCAGTTCTTC. Its protein product is CASSQDWLASNEQFF.

DNA of the CDR3: TGTGCCAGCAGCTTGTCGCACTACAATGAGCAGTTCTTC. Translating it yields CASSLSHYNEQFF. The chain carries TRBV5-6 and TRBJ2-1; D uncertain. The CDR3 length is 13 residues. Germline assignment: CDR1 SGHDT and CDR2 YYEEEE. V lost 1 base, J lost 3 bases, and 5 bases lay in between.

The V gene is TRBV28, the J gene TRBJ1-5; unclear D gene. Germline V gives CDR1 MDHEN, CDR2 SYDVKM. CDR3 length equals 14 residues. The V and J ends lost 3 bases and 7 bases respectively, with 13 bases between them. CDR3: CASSFPDGGQPQHF. The CDR3 bases are TGTGCCAGCAGTTTTCCCGACGGTGGCCAGCCCCAGCATTTT.

V and J are TRBV5-4 and TRBJ2-7; 8 bases agree with TRBD2. The CDR3 loop spans 14 amino acids. Germline-derived CDR1 and CDR2 are SGHNT and YYREEE (reference sequence). J was trimmed by 2 bases and V by 7 bases; bases with no gene match: 8. CDR3 residues: CASSKRERTYEQYF. The DNA of the CDR3 is TGTGCCAGCTCGAAGCGGGAGAGGACCTACGAGCAGTACTTC.

V gene TRBV18 combines with J gene TRBJ2-1; tentatively, D is TRBD2 (6 bases). Per the germline V gene, CDR1 is KGHSH and CDR2 is LQKENI. The V end was cut by 6 bases, the J end by 3 bases, with 6 bases between. The CDR3 runs to 12 residues. CDR3 sequence (DNA): TGTGCCAGCTCCGGGGGCTACAATGAGCAGTTCTTC. Encoded protein: CASSGGYNEQFF.

This clone was detected only a few times. V usage is TRBV6-5 and J usage is TRBJ2-1, with 10 bases matching TRBD2. The CDR3 runs to 15 residues. The ends lost 3 bases at V and 7 bases at J; junction bases unmatched: 6. Germline CDR1 is MNHEY and CDR2 is SVGAGI. The CDR3 sequence is CASSYTISGRNEQFF. In DNA, the CDR3 is TGTGCCAGCAGTTATACCATTAGCGGGAGGAATGAGCAGTTCTTC.

This clone occurred a few times. The CDR3, as DNA: TGTGCCAGCAGCCAAGGGACAGCGGGATCCTACGAGCAGTACTTC. Translating it yields CASSQGTAGSYEQYF. The gene calls are TRBV7-3 and TRBJ2-7; either TRBD1 or TRBD2 may supply D (7 bases each). Germline V lookup: CDR1 SGHTA, CDR2 FQGTGA. CDR3 length: 15 amino acids. The V gene lost 5 bases and the J gene lost 1 base, with 15 bases spanning the gap. The full variable domain, with the rest looked up from reference TRBV7-3 and TRBJ2-7, is GAGVSQTPSNKVTEKGKYVELRCDPISGHTALYWYRQSLGQGPEFLIYFQGTGAADDSGLPNDRFFAVRPEGSVSTLKIQRTERGDSAVYLCASSQGTAGSYEQYFGPGTRLTVT.

This clone was observed a few times. The J gene is TRBJ2-3, the V gene TRBV7-2; weak D call: TRBD1 (5 bases). Germline V lookup: CDR1 SGHTA, CDR2 FQGNSA. This CDR3 is 15 amino acids long. The ends were cut back, 1 base at V and 8 bases at J, with 16 bases in the middle. The CDR3 spells CASSLVTARPGTQYF. The CDR3, as DNA: TGTGCCAGCAGCTTAGTGACAGCCCGGCCGGGTACGCAGTATTTT.